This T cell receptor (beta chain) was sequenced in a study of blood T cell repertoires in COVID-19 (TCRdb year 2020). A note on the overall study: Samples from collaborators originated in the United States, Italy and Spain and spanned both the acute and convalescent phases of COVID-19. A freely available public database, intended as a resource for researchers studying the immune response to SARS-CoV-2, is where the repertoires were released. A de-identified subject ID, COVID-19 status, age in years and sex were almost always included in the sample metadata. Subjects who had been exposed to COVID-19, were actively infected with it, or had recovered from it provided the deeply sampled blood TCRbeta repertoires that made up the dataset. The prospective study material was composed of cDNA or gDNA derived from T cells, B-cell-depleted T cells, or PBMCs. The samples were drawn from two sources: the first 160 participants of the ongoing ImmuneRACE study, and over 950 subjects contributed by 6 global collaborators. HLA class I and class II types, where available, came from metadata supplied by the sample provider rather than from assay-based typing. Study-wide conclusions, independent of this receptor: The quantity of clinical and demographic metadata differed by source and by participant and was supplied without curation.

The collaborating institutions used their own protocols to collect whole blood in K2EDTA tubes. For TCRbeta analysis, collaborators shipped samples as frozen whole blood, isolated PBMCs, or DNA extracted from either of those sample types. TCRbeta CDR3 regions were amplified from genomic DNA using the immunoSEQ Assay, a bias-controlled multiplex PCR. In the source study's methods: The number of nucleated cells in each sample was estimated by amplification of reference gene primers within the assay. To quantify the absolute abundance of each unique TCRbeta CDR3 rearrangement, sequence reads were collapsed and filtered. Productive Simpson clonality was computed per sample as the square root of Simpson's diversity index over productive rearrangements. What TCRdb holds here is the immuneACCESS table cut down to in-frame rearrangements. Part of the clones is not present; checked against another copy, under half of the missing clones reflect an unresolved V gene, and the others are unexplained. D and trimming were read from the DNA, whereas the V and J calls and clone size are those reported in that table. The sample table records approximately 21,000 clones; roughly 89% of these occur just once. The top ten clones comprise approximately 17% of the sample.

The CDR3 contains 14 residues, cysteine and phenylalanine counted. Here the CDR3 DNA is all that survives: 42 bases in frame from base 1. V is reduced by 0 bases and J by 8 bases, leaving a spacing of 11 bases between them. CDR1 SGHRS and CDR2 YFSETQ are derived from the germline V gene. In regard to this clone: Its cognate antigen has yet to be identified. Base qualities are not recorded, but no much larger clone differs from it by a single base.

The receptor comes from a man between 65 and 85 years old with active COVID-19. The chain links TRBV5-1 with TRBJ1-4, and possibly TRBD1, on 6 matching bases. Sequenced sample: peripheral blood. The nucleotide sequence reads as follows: TGCGCCAGCAGCTTGGTACAGGGTCGGGAAAAACTGTTTTTT. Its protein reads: CASSLVQGREKLFF.